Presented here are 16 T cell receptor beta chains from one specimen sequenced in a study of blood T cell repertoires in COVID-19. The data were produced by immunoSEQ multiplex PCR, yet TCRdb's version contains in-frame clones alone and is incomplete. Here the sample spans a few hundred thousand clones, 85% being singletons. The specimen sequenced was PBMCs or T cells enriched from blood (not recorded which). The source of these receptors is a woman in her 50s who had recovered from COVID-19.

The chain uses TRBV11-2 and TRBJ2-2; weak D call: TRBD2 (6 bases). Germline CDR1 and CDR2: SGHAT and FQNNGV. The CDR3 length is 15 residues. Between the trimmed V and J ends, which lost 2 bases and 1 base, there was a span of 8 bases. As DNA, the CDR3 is TGTGCCAGCAGCTTAACCGGGAGGAACACCGGGGAGCTGTTTTTT. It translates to CASSLTGRNTGELFF. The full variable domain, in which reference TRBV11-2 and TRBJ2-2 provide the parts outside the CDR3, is EAGVAQSPRYKIIEKRQSVAFWCNPISGHATLYWYQQILGQGPKLLIQFQNNGVVDDSQLPKDRFSAERLKGVDSTLKIQPAKLEDSAVYLCASSLTGRNTGELFFGEGSRLTVL.

The CDR3: CASSPGYYNEQFF. The CDR3 DNA reads TGTGCCAGCTCCCCGGGGTATTACAATGAGCAGTTCTTC. The chain couples TRBV2 to TRBJ2-1, with TRBD2 as a possible D gene (5 bases). CDR3 length equals 13 residues. The ends were cut back, 8 bases at V and 4 bases at J, with 12 bases in the middle. Germline V CDR1 and CDR2: SNHLY, FYNNEI.

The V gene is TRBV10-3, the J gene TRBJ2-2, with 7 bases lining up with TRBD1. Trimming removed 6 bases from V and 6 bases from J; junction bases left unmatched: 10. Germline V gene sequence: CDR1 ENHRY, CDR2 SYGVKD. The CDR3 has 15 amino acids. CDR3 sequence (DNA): TGTGCCATCAGACCTGGACAGGCTGAGGCCGGGGAGCTGTTTTTT. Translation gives CAIRPGQAEAGELFF.

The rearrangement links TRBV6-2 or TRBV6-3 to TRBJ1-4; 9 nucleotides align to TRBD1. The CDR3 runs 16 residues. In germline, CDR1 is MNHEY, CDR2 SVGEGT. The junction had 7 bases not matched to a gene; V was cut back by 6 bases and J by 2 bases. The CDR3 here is CASSRGDRATNEKLFF. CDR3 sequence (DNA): TGTGCCAGCAGCCGTGGGGACAGGGCCACTAATGAAAAACTGTTTTTT.

CDR3 loop: CAWSTGTGRHGYTF. In DNA form, the CDR3 reads TGTGCCTGGAGTACCGGGACAGGGCGGCATGGCTACACCTTC. V is TRBV30 and J is TRBJ1-2; 9 bases agree with TRBD1. V shed 2 bases, J shed 6 bases, and the junction held 7 bases outside the gene matches. Per the germline V gene, CDR1 is GTSNPN and CDR2 is SVGIG (reference sequence). The CDR3 is 14 residues long.

As DNA, the CDR3 is TGTGCCAGCAGCCGAACCGGGACTAGCGGGAAAGAGACCCAGTACTTC. Protein sequence: CASSRTGTSGKETQYF. The rearrangement uses TRBV5-4 and TRBJ2-5, with 13 bases aligning to TRBD2. V gave up 4 bases and J gave up 3 bases; unmatched junction bases: 6. The CDR3 consists of 16 residues. Per the germline V gene, CDR1 is SGHNT and CDR2 is YYREEE (reference sequence).

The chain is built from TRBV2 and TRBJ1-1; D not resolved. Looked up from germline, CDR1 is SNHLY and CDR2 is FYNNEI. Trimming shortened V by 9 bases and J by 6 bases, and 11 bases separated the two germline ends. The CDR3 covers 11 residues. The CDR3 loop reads CASREESEAFF. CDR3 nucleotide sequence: TGTGCCAGTAGGGAGGAATCTGAAGCTTTCTTT.

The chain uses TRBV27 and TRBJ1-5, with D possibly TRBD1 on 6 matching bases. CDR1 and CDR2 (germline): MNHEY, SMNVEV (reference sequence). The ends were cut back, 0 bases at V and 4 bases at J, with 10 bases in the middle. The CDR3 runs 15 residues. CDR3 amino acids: CASSLSAGVNQPQHF. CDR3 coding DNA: TGTGCCAGCAGTTTATCCGCAGGGGTGAATCAGCCCCAGCATTTT.

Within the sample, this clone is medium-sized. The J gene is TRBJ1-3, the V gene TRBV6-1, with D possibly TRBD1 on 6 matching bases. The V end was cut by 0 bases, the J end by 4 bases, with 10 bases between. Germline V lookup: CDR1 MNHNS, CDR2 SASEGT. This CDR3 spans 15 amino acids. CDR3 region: CASSEAEGQGNTIYF. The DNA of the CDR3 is TGTGCCAGCAGTGAAGCCGAAGGACAGGGAAACACCATATATTTT.

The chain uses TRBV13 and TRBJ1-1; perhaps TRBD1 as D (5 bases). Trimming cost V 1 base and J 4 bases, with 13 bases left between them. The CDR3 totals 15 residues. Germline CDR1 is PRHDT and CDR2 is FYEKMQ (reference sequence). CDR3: CASSLVEGMSTEAFF. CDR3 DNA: TGTGCCAGCAGCTTAGTGGAGGGGATGAGCACTGAAGCTTTCTTT.

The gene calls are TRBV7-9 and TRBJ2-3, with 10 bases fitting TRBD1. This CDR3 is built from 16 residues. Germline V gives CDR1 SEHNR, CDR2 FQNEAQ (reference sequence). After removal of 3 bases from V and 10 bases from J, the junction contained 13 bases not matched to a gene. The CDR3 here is CASSLGGQGNSMAQYF. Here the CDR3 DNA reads TGTGCCAGCAGCTTGGGGGGACAGGGGAACTCTATGGCGCAGTATTTT.

DNA for the CDR3: TGTGCCAGCAGCCAGGGGACAGGGGGCTCCGGGGCCAACGTCCTGACTTTC. Protein sequence: CASSQGTGGSGANVLTF. The chain is built from TRBV3-1 (or the pseudogene TRBV3-2) and TRBJ2-6, with 12 bases that match TRBD1. The CDR3 totals 17 residues. Germline V CDR1 and CDR2: LGHDT, YNNKEL (reference sequence). Trimming removed 3 bases from V and 4 bases from J; junction bases left unmatched: 4.

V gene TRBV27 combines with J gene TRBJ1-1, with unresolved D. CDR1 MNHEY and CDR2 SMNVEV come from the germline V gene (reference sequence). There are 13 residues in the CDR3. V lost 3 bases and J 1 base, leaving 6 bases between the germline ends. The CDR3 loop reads CASSFLQNTEAFF. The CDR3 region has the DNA TGTGCCAGCAGTTTTTTACAGAACACTGAAGCTTTCTTT.

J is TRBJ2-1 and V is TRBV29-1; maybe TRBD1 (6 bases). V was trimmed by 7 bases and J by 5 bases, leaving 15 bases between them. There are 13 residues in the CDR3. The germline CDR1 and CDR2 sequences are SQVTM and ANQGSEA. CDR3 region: CSGSGVENNEQFF. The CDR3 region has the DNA TGCAGCGGGTCAGGGGTCGAAAACAATGAGCAGTTCTTC.

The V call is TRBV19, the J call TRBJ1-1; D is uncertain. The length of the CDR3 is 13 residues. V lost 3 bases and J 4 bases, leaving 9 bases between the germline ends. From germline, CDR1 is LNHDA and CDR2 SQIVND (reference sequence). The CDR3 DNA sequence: TGTGCCAGTAGTATGCTCCGGGGCACTGAAGCTTTCTTT. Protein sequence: CASSMLRGTEAFF.

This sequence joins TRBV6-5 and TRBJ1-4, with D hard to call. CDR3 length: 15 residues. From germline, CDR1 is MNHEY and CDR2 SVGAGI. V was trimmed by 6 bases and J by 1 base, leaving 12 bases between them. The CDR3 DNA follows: TGTGCCAGCAGAATACTCGGAGGAACTAATGAAAAACTGTTTTTT. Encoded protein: CASRILGGTNEKLFF.